The clone carrying this T cell receptor (beta chain) was seen repeatedly, ten times or more. Its matching antigen is unknown. The record originates from a study of T-cell reconstitution after alpha-beta-depleted transplantation in children. Study-wide points: High day-60 TCRbeta diversity in some patients came from surviving recipient T cells and thymic progenitors. Two months or so post-transplant, alpha-beta T cells reportedly derived from several hundred expanded graft clones. T-cell numbers and diversity one year post-transplant derived largely from freshly generated T cells.

Researchers prepared the TCRbeta library using unique molecular identifiers, the study reports. TCRdb re-derived calls from the PCR reads in MiXCR, one entry per CDR3 protein. The data hold a few hundred thousand distinct CDR3 sequences, with 10% to 15% observed a single time. The CDR3 is made up of 15 amino acids. The trim removed 5 bases at V and 5 bases at J, leaving 5 bases unmatched. The V call is TRBV12-3 or TRBV12-4, the J call TRBJ2-3; 12 bases fit TRBD2. This sequence originates from a male patient under 18 who had a stem cell transplant for acute myeloid leukemia, so the T cells may come from the graft donor. The input for sequencing was PBMCs, mostly from graft donor cells, taken 360 days after TCRalphabeta/CD19-depleted stem cell transplant. This CDR3 reads CASSASGRVRDTQYF. In DNA, the CDR3 is TGTGCCAGCAGTGCTAGCGGGAGGGTGAGAGATACGCAGTATTTT.